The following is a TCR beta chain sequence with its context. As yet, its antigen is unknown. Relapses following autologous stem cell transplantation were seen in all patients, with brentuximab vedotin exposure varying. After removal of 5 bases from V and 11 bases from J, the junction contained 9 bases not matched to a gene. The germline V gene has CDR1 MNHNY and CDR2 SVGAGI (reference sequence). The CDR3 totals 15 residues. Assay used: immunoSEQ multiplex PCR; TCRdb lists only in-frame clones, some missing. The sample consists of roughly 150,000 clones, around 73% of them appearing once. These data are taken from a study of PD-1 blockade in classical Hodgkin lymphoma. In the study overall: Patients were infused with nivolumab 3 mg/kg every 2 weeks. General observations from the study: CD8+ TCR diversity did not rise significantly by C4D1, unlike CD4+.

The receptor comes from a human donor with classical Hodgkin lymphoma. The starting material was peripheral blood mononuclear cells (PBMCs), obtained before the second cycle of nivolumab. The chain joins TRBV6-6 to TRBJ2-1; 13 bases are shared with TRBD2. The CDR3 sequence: CASSHPGLAGTKQFF. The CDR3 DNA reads TGTGCCAGCAGTCATCCGGGACTAGCGGGAACAAAGCAGTTCTTC.